Listed here is a single T cell receptor beta chain. Its specificity is not known. Some clones are missing from TCRdb's copy, which holds only in-frame ones; the method was immunoSEQ multiplex PCR. The sample has some 12,000 clones; roughly 81% are singletons. The source of the sample is a study of chemoradiotherapy in HPV16-positive cancers. Germline trimming cut 3 bases from V and 3 bases from J; bases unmatched to any gene: 5. The CDR3 contains 14 residues. In germline, CDR1 is GTSNPN, CDR2 SVGIG (reference sequence). Study-level findings and limits: Candidate HPV-specific clones and E7-related TCR motifs grew in tumor during treatment.

Samples were taken several times over chemoradiotherapy. The rearrangement joins TRBV30 to TRBJ2-7, with 10 bases fitting TRBD1. The sequence came from a human donor with HPV-associated anogenital cancer. This sample was obtained from a patient who underwent chemoradiotherapy. CDR3 coding DNA: TGTGCCTGGAGGGGGGGGACAGGGGACTACGAGCAGTACTTC. Translation gives CAWRGGTGDYEQYF.